These 8 T cell receptor beta chains were all obtained from the same sample, sequenced in a study of blood T cells in healthy people across ages. Next came a second PCR, run for 7 to 11 cycles, which used a sample-barcoded 5' primer along with a J-beta primer mix. One entry per CDR3 protein results from TCRdb running MiXCR on the 5' RACE reads. The table records some 940,000 distinct CDR3 sequences, almost 30% of them present only once. The same specimen was also included in a second study, on T cells of mothers and their children.

Material: blood. Every receptor here comes from a woman aged 40 to 49 in good health.

This clonotype has a handful of counts. The V call is TRBV4-1, the J call TRBJ2-1; tentatively, D is TRBD2 (5 bases). Germline values: CDR1 MGHRA, CDR2 YSYEKL. The CDR3 is 17 residues long. V was pared by 3 bases and J by 7 bases, with 22 bases between. CDR3 region: CASSQRALGTGMNEQFF. The DNA for the CDR3 is TGCGCCAGCAGCCAGAGGGCCCTGGGAACGGGCATGAATGAGCAGTTCTTC.

This clonotype was seen just once. V gene TRBV2 combines with J gene TRBJ1-3, with 9 bases identical to TRBD1. The germline gives CDR1 SNHLY, CDR2 FYNNEI. This CDR3 spans 15 amino acids. J was trimmed by 1 base and V by 10 bases; bases with no gene match: 8. For the CDR3, the DNA is TGTGCCATCCCAAGCGGGACAGGGTCTGGAAACACCATATATTTT. Translated: CAIPSGTGSGNTIYF.

This clonotype was detected ten times or more. The gene calls are TRBV7-9 and TRBJ2-7; 10 bases fit TRBD1. This CDR3 is 16 amino acids long. Germline CDR1 and CDR2: SEHNR and FQNEAQ (reference sequence). The junction had 7 bases not matched to a gene; V was cut back by 1 base and J by 4 bases. The CDR3: CASSLGDRGRKYEQYF. The CDR3 nucleotides read TGTGCCAGCAGCTTAGGAGACAGGGGGCGCAAGTACGAGCAGTACTTC.

The J gene is TRBJ2-3, the V gene TRBV5-1; tentative D call: TRBD1 (6 bases). This CDR3 contains 16 residues. The germline V gene has CDR1 SGHRS and CDR2 YFSETQ. V was trimmed by 0 bases and J by 2 bases, leaving 13 bases between them. The DNA of the CDR3 is TGCGCCAGCAGCTTGGTCGGGGACACCTTCACAGATACGCAGTATTTT. This codes for CASSLVGDTFTDTQYF. The complete variable domain, with remaining parts taken from reference TRBV5-1 and TRBJ2-3, reads KAGVTQTPRYLIKTRGQQVTLSCSPISGHRSVSWYQQTPGQGLQFLFEYFSETQRNKGNFPGRFSGRQFSNSRSEMNVSTLELGDSALYLCASSLVGDTFTDTQYFGPGTRLTVL.

CDR3 coding DNA: TGTGCCAGCAGTGACACCAGGTCCTACGAGCAGTACTTC. Encoded protein: CASSDTRSYEQYF. The genes are TRBV6-1 and TRBJ2-7, with no clear D. Deletions cut 3 bases from V and 1 base from J, with 7 bases between. CDR1 is MNHNS, CDR2 SASEGT, per germline. The CDR3 is 13 amino acids.

This clonotype was detected ten times or more. The V and J genes are TRBV20-1 and TRBJ2-1; tentatively, D is TRBD1 (5 bases). Deletions cut 3 bases from V and 0 bases from J, with 15 bases between. From germline, CDR1 is DFQATT and CDR2 SNEGSKA (reference sequence). The CDR3 loop spans 16 amino acids. The CDR3 region has the DNA TGCAGTGCTAGCGAGGCCAGGGCGAGCTCCTACAATGAGCAGTTCTTC. Its protein product is CSASEARASSYNEQFF.

There are many counts of this clonotype. The CDR3 loop is CASSFGETLYGYTF. The CDR3, as DNA: TGTGCCAGCAGCTTCGGTGAGACACTCTATGGCTACACCTTC. The chain recombines TRBV7-2 with TRBJ1-2; D unresolved. The CDR3 is 14 residues long. Germline-derived CDR1 and CDR2 are SGHTA and FQGNSA. Trimming removed 3 bases from V and 4 bases from J, with 12 bases in between.

The rearrangement joins TRBV6-2 or TRBV6-3 to TRBJ2-7; 11 bases are shared with TRBD1. This CDR3 region has 16 residues. Germline loops: CDR1 MNHEY, CDR2 SVGEGT. J gave up 4 bases and V 2 bases, and 7 bases lay outside the gene matches. For the CDR3, the DNA is TGTGCCAGCAGTTACCCTTGGACAGGGGGCCCTTACGAGCAGTACTTC. Its translation: CASSYPWTGGPYEQYF.